The 6 T cell receptor beta chains listed next were all sequenced from one sample in a study of T cells in Graves' hyperthyroidism and ophthalmopathy. RNA transcripts gave rise to amplified TCR beta CDR3 regions. First-round RT-PCR targeting the TCR CDR3 was performed with the HTBI primer set. TCRdb analysed the multiplex PCR reads with MiXCR anew, one entry per CDR3 protein. The data hold over 300,000 distinct CDR3 sequences, with approximately 13% observed a single time. Sequenced: blood. The receptors shown here come from a woman between 55 and 75 years old with Graves' hyperthyroidism.

J is TRBJ1-6 and V is TRBV12-3 or TRBV12-4; D might be TRBD1 (6 bases). The CDR3 runs 14 residues. Trimming removed 8 bases from V and 7 bases from J, with 15 bases in between. CDR3 amino acids: CASALLQGNSPLHF. Here the CDR3 DNA reads TGTGCCAGCGCCCTCCTGCAGGGGAATTCACCCCTCCACTTT.

The chain has TRBV19 and TRBJ2-3; tentatively, D is TRBD2 (5 bases). Trimming shortened V by 1 base and J by 4 bases, and 12 bases separated the two germline ends. There are 15 residues in the CDR3. The germline CDR1 and CDR2 sequences are LNHDA and SQIVND (reference sequence). The CDR3 sequence: CASSIAFGGPDTQYF. The CDR3 DNA is TGTGCCAGTAGTATAGCTTTCGGAGGTCCAGATACGCAGTATTTT.

As for this clonotype: With a much larger clone just one base away, this may be a read error. J is TRBJ2-1 and V is TRBV10-3; tentative D call: TRBD2 (5 bases). The J call may be incorrect, as the DNA end agrees better with TRBJ2-7. The V gene's germline CDR1 is ENHRY and CDR2 SYGVKD. This CDR3 is built from 14 residues. The CDR3 reads CAIHPRGPGNEQYF. The DNA for the CDR3 is TGTGCCATCCACCCACGAGGGCCTGGGAATGAGCAGTACTTC.

There are a few counts of this clonotype. The chain employs TRBV19 and TRBJ1-4, with 7 bases fitting TRBD1. The CDR3 sequence is 17 residues long. The V and J ends lost 2 bases and 7 bases, in that order; junction bases with no gene match: 13. CDR1 is LNHDA and CDR2 is SQIVND in the germline V gene (reference sequence). CDR3 nucleotide sequence: TGTGCCAGTAGTATAAGGATAGGGGGCCTCGGGAGTGAAAAACTGTTTTTT. This sequence encodes CASSIRIGGLGSEKLFF. The entire variable domain, with the rest obtained from reference TRBV19 and TRBJ1-4, is as follows: DGGITQSPKYLFRKEGQNVTLSCEQNLNHDAMYWYRQDPGQGLRLIYYSQIVNDFQKGDIAEGYSVSREKKESFPLTVTSAQKNPTAFYLCASSIRIGGLGSEKLFFGSGTQLSVL.

This clonotype was seen many times. The J gene is TRBJ1-5, the V gene TRBV7-9; TRBD1 aligns across 7 bases. Germline V gives CDR1 SEHNR, CDR2 FQNEAQ (reference sequence). The J segment lost 11 bases and the V segment lost 4 bases, leaving 5 bases of the junction unmatched. This CDR3 has 12 amino acids. The CDR3 here is CASSSGTAAQHF. CDR3 DNA: TGTGCCAGCAGCTCTGGGACAGCGGCCCAGCATTTT.

This clonotype was seen once. J is TRBJ2-1 and V is TRBV12-5, with 10 bases that match TRBD2. Germline CDR1 and CDR2: LGHNT and FRNRAP. The CDR3 spans 16 residues. V was pared by 0 bases and J by 2 bases, with 1 base of the junction left unmatched. The CDR3, as DNA: TGTGCTAGTGGTTTGGTTACTAGCGGGACCTACAATGAGCAGTTCTTC. Translation gives CASGLVTSGTYNEQFF.